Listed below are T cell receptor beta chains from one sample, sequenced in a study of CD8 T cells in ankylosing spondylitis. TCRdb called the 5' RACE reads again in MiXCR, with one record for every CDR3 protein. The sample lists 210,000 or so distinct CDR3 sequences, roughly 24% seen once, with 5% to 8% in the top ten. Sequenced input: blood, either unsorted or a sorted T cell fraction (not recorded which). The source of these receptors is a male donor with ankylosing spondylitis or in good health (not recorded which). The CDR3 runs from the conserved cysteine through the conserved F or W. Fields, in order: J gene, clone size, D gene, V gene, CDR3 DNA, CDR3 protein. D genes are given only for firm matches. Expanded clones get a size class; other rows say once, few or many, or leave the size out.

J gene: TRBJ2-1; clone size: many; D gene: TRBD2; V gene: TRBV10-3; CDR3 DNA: TGTGCCATCAGTGGGACTAGCTTACTATTGAATGAGCAGTTCTTC; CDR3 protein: CAISGTSLLLNEQFF
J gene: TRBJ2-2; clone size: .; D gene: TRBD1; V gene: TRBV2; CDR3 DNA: TGTGCCAGTGGGACAGGGTGGAACACCGGGGAGCTGTTTTTT; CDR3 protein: CASGTGWNTGELFF
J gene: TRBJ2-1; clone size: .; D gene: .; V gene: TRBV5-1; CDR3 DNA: TGCGCCAGCAGCTTGGCTGGACACCTCAATGAGCAGTTCTTC; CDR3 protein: CASSLAGHLNEQFF
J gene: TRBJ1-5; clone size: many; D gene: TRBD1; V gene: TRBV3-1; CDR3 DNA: TGTGCCAGCAGCCGCACGACAGGGCGCGGCAATCAGCCCCAGCATTTT; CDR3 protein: CASSRTTGRGNQPQHF
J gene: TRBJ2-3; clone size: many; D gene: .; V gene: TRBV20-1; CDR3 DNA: TGCAGTGCTAGGCTGCAGGAACATACGCAGTATTTT; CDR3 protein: CSARLQEHTQYF
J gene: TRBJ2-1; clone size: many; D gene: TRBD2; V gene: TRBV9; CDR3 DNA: TGTGCCAGCAGCAGGGAAGGAGGCGGGAGGCCTCAGTTCTTC; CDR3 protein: CASSREGGGRPQFF
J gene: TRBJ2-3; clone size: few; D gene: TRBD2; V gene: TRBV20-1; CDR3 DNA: TGCAGTGCTCGGACTAGCGACACCTTTCCAGATACGCAGTATTTT; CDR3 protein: CSARTSDTFPDTQYF
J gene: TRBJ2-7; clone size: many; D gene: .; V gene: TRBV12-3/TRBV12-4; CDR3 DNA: TGTGCCAGCAGCTCGACGACAGGCTACGAGCAGTACTTC; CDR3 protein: CASSSTTGYEQYF
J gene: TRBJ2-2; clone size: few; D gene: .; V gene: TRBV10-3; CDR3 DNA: TGTGCCATCAGTGAAGTGGCAGCGAACACCGGGGAGCTGTTTTTT; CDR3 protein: CAISEVAANTGELFF
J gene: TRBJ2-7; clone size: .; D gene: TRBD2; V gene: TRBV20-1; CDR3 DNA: TGCAGTGCTAGAGAGCCTTTATCGGGAGGGAGCTCCTACGAGCAGTACTTC; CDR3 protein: CSAREPLSGGSSYEQYF
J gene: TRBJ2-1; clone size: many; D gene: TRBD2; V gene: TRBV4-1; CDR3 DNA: TGCGCCAGCAGCCAAACTAGCGGGAGGTTGAATGAGCAGTTCTTC; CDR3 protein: CASSQTSGRLNEQFF
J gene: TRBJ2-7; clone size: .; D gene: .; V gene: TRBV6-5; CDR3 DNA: TGTGCCAGCTACGAGCAGTACTTC; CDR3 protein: CASYEQYF
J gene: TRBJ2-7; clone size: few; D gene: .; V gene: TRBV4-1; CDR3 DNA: TGCGCCAGCAGCCAAGATCCACATTCCTACGAGCAGTACTTC; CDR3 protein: CASSQDPHSYEQYF
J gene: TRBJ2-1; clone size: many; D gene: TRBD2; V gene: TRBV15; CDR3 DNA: TGTGCCACCAGCAGAGATCGCGTCAGGGAGGGTGAGCAGTTCTTC; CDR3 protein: CATSRDRVREGEQFF
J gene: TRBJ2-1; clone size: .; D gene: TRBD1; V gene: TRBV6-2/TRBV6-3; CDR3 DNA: TGTGCCAGCAGCCACAGGACAGGCTCCTACAATGAGCAGTTCTTC; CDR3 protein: CASSHRTGSYNEQFF
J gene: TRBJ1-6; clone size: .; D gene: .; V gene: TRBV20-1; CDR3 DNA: TGCAGTGCTAGGGGGGAAGCGTGGAGTAATTCACCCCTCCACTTT; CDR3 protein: CSARGEAWSNSPLHF
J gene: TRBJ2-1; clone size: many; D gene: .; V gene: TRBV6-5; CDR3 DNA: TGTGCCAGCAGTTGGGACAATGAGCAGTTCTTC; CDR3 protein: CASSWDNEQFF
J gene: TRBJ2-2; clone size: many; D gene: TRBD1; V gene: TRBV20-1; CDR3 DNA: TGCAGTGCTAGAGTGCCAGGACAGGGGCTTGGTACCGGGGAGCTGTTTTTT; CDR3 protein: CSARVPGQGLGTGELFF
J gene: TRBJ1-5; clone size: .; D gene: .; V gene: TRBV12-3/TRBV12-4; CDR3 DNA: TGTGCCAGCAGTCAAAACAGTCCCAATCAGCCCCAGCATTTT; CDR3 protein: CASSQNSPNQPQHF
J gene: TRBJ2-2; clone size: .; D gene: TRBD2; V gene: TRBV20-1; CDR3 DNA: TGCAGTGCGACCGGTCCGGGACTACTGATTGGCGGGGAGCTGTTTTTT; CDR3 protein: CSATGPGLLIGGELFF
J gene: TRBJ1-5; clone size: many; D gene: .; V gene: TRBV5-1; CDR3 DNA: TGCGCCAGCAGTGCAGGGGTCAATCAGCCCCAGCATTTT; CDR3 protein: CASSAGVNQPQHF
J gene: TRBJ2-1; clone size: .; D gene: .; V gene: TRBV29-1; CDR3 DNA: TGCAGCGTTGGGGGCTACAATGAGCAGTTCTTC; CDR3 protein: CSVGGYNEQFF
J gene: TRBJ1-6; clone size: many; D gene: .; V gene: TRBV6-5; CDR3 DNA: TGTGCCAGCAGTTACCACACAAGGACGAGCTCCTATAATTCACCCCTCCACTTT; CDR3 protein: CASSYHTRTSSYNSPLHF
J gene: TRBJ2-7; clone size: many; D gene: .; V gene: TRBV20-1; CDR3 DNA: TGCAGTGCTAGGAAAGAGGGTATTTACGAGCAGTACTTC; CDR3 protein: CSARKEGIYEQYF
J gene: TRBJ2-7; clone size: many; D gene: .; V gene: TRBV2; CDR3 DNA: TGTGCCAGCAGTGAAAGAATACACTTCTCGCCTAACTCCTACGAGCAGTACTTC; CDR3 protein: CASSERIHFSPNSYEQYF
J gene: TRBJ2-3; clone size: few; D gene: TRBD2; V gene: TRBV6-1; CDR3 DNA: TGTGCCAGCAAGGGGCGGGAGCGGAGCGCAGATACGCAGTATTTT; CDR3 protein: CASKGRERSADTQYF
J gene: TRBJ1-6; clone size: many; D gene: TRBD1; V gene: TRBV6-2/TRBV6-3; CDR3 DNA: TGTGCCAGCAACTCAGGGGGCTGGGTACCCCTCCACTTT; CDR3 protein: CASNSGGWVPLHF
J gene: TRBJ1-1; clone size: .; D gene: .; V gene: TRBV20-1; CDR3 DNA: TGCAGTGCTAGAGATTCTACCCGGGATCACACTGAAGCTTTCTTT; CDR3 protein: CSARDSTRDHTEAFF
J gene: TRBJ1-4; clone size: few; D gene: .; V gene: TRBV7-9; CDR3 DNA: TGTGCCAGCAGCTTAGAGAGGGCTTTTGAAAAACTGTTTTTT; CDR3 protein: CASSLERAFEKLFF
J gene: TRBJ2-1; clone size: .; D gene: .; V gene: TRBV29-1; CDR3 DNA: TGCAGCGTTGATTACTCGACCTACAATGAGCAGTTCTTC; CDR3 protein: CSVDYSTYNEQFF
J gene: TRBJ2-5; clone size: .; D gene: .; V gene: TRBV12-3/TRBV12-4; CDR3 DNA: TGTGCCAGCAGTTCGCGGCTCATTTTCCAAGAGACCCAGTACTTC; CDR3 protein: CASSSRLIFQETQYF
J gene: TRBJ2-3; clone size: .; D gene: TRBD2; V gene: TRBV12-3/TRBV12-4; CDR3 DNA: TGTGCCAGCAGTTCCATAGCGGGGAGCACAGATACGCAGTATTTT; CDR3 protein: CASSSIAGSTDTQYF
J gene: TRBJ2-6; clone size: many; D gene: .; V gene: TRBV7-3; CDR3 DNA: TGTGCCAGCAGCTTACGCCAGGGTGCGGCCAACGTCCTGACTTTC; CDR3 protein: CASSLRQGAANVLTF
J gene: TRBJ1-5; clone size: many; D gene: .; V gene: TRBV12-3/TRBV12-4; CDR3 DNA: TGTGCCAGCAGTTTAAATGGGGATTGGGGTCAGCCCCAGCATTTT; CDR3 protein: CASSLNGDWGQPQHF
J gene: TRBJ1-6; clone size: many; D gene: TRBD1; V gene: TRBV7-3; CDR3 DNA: TGTGCCAGCAGCTTAGGGACAGATAATTCACCCCTCCACTTT; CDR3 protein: CASSLGTDNSPLHF
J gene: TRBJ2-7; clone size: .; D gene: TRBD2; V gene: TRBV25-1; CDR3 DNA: TGTGCCAGCAGTGAACCGGGAGGTACGACCTACGAGCAGTACTTC; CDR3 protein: CASSEPGGTTYEQYF
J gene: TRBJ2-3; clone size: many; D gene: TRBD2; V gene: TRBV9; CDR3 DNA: TGTGCCAGCAGTACGGGGCTAGCGGGCTCTACCACAGATACGCAGTATTTT; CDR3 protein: CASSTGLAGSTTDTQYF
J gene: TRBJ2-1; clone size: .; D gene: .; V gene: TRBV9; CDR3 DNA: TGTGCCAGCAGCTCAGAGGGTCAGGGCTTGAGGTCCTACAATGAGCAGTTCTTC; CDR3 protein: CASSSEGQGLRSYNEQFF
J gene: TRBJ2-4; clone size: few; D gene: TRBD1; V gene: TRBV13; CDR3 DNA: TGTGCCAGCAGCTTTAGGCCCCTCGATAAGACAGGGAGTAACCAAATACTAGCCAAAAACATTCAGTACTTC; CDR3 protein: CASSFRPLDKTGSNQILAKNIQYF
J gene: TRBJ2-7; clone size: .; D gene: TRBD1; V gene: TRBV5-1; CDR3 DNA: TGCGCCAGCAGCGGAAGTACAGGGGCCTACGAGCAGTACTTC; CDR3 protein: CASSGSTGAYEQYF
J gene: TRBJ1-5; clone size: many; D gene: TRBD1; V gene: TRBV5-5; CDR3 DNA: TGTGCCAGCAGCTCATTGACAGGGGATAGCAATCAGCCCCAGCATTTT; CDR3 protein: CASSSLTGDSNQPQHF
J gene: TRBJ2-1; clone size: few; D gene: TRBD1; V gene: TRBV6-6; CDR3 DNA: TGTGCCAGCAGTCAACAACAGGGGGTGCAGTTCTTC; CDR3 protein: CASSQQQGVQFF
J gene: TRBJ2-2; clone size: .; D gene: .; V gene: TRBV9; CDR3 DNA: TGTGCCAGCAGCGCAGAGAGTGGCACCGGGGAGCTGTTTTTT; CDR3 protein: CASSAESGTGELFF
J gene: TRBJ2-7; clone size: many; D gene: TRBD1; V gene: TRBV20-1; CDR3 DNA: TGCAGTGCTACATCGACAGGGACCCTCTCCTACGAGCAGTACTTC; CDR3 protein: CSATSTGTLSYEQYF
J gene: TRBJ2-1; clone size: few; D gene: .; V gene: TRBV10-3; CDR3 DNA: TGTGCCATCAGTGATTCCCCTGAGCAGTTCTTC; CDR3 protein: CAISDSPEQFF
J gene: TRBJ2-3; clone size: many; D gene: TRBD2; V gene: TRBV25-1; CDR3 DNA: TGTGCCAGCAGTAATAGCGGGAGCACAGATACGCAGTATTTT; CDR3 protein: CASSNSGSTDTQYF
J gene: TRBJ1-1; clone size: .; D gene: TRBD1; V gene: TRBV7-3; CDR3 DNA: TGTGCCAGCAGCCAGACAGGGAAGACTGAAGCTTTCTTT; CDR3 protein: CASSQTGKTEAFF
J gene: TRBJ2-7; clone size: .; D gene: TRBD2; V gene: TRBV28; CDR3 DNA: TGTGCCAGCAGTTTTAGGTCTAGCGGGAAAAGGACGAGCTCCTACGAGCAGTACTTC; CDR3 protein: CASSFRSSGKRTSSYEQYF
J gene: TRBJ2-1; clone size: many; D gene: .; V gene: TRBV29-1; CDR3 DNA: TGCAGCGTTGAATTGGGGAGACAGTACAATGAGCAGTTCTTC; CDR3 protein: CSVELGRQYNEQFF
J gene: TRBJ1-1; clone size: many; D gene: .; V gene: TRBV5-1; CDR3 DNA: TGCGCCAGCAGCTTGGCGGCGGGAGACACTGAAGCTTTCTTT; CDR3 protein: CASSLAAGDTEAFF
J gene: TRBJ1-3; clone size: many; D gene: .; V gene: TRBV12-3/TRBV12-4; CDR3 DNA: TGTGCCAGCAGTTTTGGGGACACCATATATTTT; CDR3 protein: CASSFGDTIYF
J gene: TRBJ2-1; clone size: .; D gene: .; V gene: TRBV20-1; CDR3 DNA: TGCAGTGCTAGAGATCCGGGACACTTCTCCTACAATGAGCAGTTCTTC; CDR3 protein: CSARDPGHFSYNEQFF